The rows below give T cell receptor beta chains drawn from one sample of a study of monozygotic twins with inflammatory bowel disease. TCRdb reprocessed the 5' RACE reads, keeping one entry per CDR3 protein, no DNA. The ten most abundant clones cover just over 2.5% of a sample with 300,000 to 450,000 distinct CDR3 sequences. Specimen: blood. These receptors were collected from a human donor with ulcerative colitis or Crohn's disease, or a healthy co-twin of an affected twin (not recorded which). CDR3s include the opening cysteine and the closing phenylalanine or tryptophan.

cdr3_aa: CASRSGTLNNEQFF
cdr3_length: 14
j_call: TRBJ2-1
v_call: TRBV12-3/TRBV12-4

cdr3_aa: CASSLKSGSNQPQHF
cdr3_length: 15
j_call: TRBJ1-5
v_call: TRBV12-3/TRBV12-4

cdr3_aa: CASSQGGKQSYGYTF
cdr3_length: 15
j_call: TRBJ1-2
v_call: TRBV25-1

cdr3_aa: CASNLMRVSEQYF
cdr3_length: 13
j_call: TRBJ2-7
v_call: TRBV6-6

cdr3_aa: CASTTTGGVNNEQFF
cdr3_length: 15
j_call: TRBJ2-1
v_call: TRBV28

cdr3_aa: CASSLGQIEAFF
cdr3_length: 12
j_call: TRBJ1-1
v_call: TRBV7-8

cdr3_aa: CASSRTGKADTQYF
cdr3_length: 14
j_call: TRBJ2-3
v_call: TRBV7-7

cdr3_aa: CASSLQGDRNYEQYF
cdr3_length: 15
j_call: TRBJ2-7
v_call: TRBV5-1

cdr3_aa: CASSEQGGEGNQPQHF
cdr3_length: 16
j_call: TRBJ1-5
v_call: TRBV6-4

cdr3_aa: CASSKALKEGRGEKLFF
cdr3_length: 17
j_call: TRBJ1-4
v_call: TRBV21-1

cdr3_aa: CASSPGRVNQPQHF
cdr3_length: 14
j_call: TRBJ1-5
v_call: TRBV18

cdr3_aa: CATKPGQTSYEQYF
cdr3_length: 14
j_call: TRBJ2-7
v_call: TRBV5-1

cdr3_aa: CASSPRQGAGDTQYF
cdr3_length: 15
j_call: TRBJ2-3
v_call: TRBV27

cdr3_aa: CASSFKKGATNEKLFF
cdr3_length: 16
j_call: TRBJ1-4
v_call: TRBV27

cdr3_aa: CSAGEGVPDRQNTGELFF
cdr3_length: 18
j_call: TRBJ2-2
v_call: TRBV20-1

cdr3_aa: CATSDLQTQQETQYF
cdr3_length: 15
j_call: TRBJ2-5
v_call: TRBV24-1

cdr3_aa: CASSLGQTHSPLHF
cdr3_length: 14
j_call: TRBJ1-6
v_call: TRBV7-3

cdr3_aa: CASSLAVAGGWNEQFF
cdr3_length: 16
j_call: TRBJ2-1
v_call: TRBV5-4

cdr3_aa: CASSLWIGKSSYEQYF
cdr3_length: 16
j_call: TRBJ2-7
v_call: TRBV27

cdr3_aa: CSAPRADSTDTQYF
cdr3_length: 14
j_call: TRBJ2-3
v_call: TRBV20-1

cdr3_aa: CASSLVGLNQPQHF
cdr3_length: 14
j_call: TRBJ1-5
v_call: TRBV5-1

cdr3_aa: CASSLGGVGEISDTQYF
cdr3_length: 17
j_call: TRBJ2-3
v_call: TRBV7-9

cdr3_aa: CASSLRLADYNEQFF
cdr3_length: 15
j_call: TRBJ2-1
v_call: TRBV27

cdr3_aa: CASSQVSGQGAFYEQYF
cdr3_length: 17
j_call: TRBJ2-7
v_call: TRBV4-1

cdr3_aa: CASRQQGIGTEAFF
cdr3_length: 14
j_call: TRBJ1-1
v_call: TRBV7-2

cdr3_aa: CASSYSSAAWETQYF
cdr3_length: 15
j_call: TRBJ2-5
v_call: TRBV6-5

cdr3_aa: CATARTGGPYEQYF
cdr3_length: 14
j_call: TRBJ2-7
v_call: TRBV27

cdr3_aa: CASGTGPSLYEQYF
cdr3_length: 14
j_call: TRBJ2-7
v_call: TRBV11-2

cdr3_aa: CASSSRDRLKGTDTQYF
cdr3_length: 17
j_call: TRBJ2-3
v_call: TRBV2